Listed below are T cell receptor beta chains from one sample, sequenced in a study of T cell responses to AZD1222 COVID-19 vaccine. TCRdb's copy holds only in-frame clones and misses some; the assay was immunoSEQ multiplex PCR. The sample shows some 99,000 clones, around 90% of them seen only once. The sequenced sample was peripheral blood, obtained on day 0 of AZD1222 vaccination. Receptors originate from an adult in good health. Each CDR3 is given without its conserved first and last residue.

CDR3 protein: SVEASGSTDTQY
V gene: TRBV29-1

CDR3 protein: ASSLGVGSYEQY
V gene: TRBV5-4

CDR3 protein: ASSEQTSGRSGELF
V gene: TRBV10-1

CDR3 protein: ASSQPRQDLNTEAF
V gene: TRBV4-1

CDR3 protein: ASRLNRGEETQY
V gene: TRBV11-2

CDR3 protein: ASSRLAGGPEDTQY
V gene: TRBV18

CDR3 protein: ASSPGRLGRTF
V gene: TRBV3-1/TRBV3-2

CDR3 protein: ASSQQGFGSPLH
V gene: TRBV14

CDR3 protein: ASSIDPGDNYGYT
V gene: TRBV19

CDR3 protein: ASSTAGPRGDTQY
V gene: TRBV7-3

CDR3 protein: SAPGGTEAF
V gene: TRBV20-1

CDR3 protein: ASSSGGRDQPQH
V gene: TRBV19

CDR3 protein: ASSPGTGAGNTIY
V gene: TRBV4-2

CDR3 protein: ASSPLVLAGGHEQF
V gene: TRBV18

CDR3 protein: ASRQGLAGKYNEQF
V gene: TRBV11-2

CDR3 protein: ATSQYGDDEQF
V gene: TRBV24-1

CDR3 protein: ASSLVRVKDEQY
V gene: TRBV5-8

CDR3 protein: ASSIDQTVNSPLH
V gene: TRBV19

CDR3 protein: ASTIQGGNTIY
V gene: TRBV5-4

CDR3 protein: ASSDRDMNTEAF
V gene: TRBV6-5

CDR3 protein: AWKRQAGTEAF
V gene: TRBV30

CDR3 protein: ASSEDRTGELF
V gene: TRBV10-1

CDR3 protein: ASSETHLSDTQY
V gene: TRBV2

CDR3 protein: AWSRTARSPLH
V gene: TRBV30

CDR3 protein: AWRNPSRSGYGYT
V gene: TRBV30

CDR3 protein: ASSVGPTTNEKLF
V gene: TRBV9

CDR3 protein: ASSLTGGSSYEQY
V gene: TRBV27

CDR3 protein: ASSQLALYNEQF
V gene: TRBV3-1/TRBV3-2

CDR3 protein: ASRPTGIQETQY
V gene: TRBV5-1

CDR3 protein: ASSIGPGQGRSNEQF
V gene: TRBV19

CDR3 protein: ASSPTGGVNQPQH
V gene: TRBV6-2/TRBV6-3

CDR3 protein: ASSIEGDKRNIQY
V gene: TRBV19

CDR3 protein: ASSQVGETEYGYT
V gene: TRBV4-2

CDR3 protein: ASSSVDNEQF
V gene: TRBV3-1/TRBV3-2

CDR3 protein: ASTQEGSEQY
V gene: TRBV13

CDR3 protein: ASSMGQGEYQPQH
V gene: TRBV19

CDR3 protein: ASSLEETQY
V gene: TRBV5-1

CDR3 protein: SVEDPGAGRTEAF
V gene: TRBV29-1

CDR3 protein: ASSRGRTGNYGYT
V gene: TRBV27

CDR3 protein: ASSVEGGNDEQY
V gene: TRBV9

CDR3 protein: ASSVEAQGINQPQH
V gene: TRBV9

CDR3 protein: AARGGNMVNTEAF
V gene: TRBV6-5

CDR3 protein: ASSQASDRLVRETQY
V gene: TRBV3-1/TRBV3-2

CDR3 protein: ASSRQGRYGYT
V gene: TRBV27

CDR3 protein: ASSPYGTGYQPQH
V gene: TRBV18

CDR3 protein: ASSPAAGTGTDTQY
V gene: TRBV7-9

CDR3 protein: SASAPGWGGTEAF
V gene: TRBV20-1

CDR3 protein: SAFRADTQY
V gene: TRBV20-1

CDR3 protein: ASSPQLNTEAF
V gene: TRBV2

CDR3 protein: ASSERGADKNIQY
V gene: TRBV10-1

CDR3 protein: ASSINREADTQY
V gene: TRBV19

CDR3 protein: ASSAQDSDGYT
V gene: TRBV2

CDR3 protein: ASSQDDPTLRATNEKLF
V gene: TRBV14

CDR3 protein: ASSFLGWDEQY
V gene: TRBV7-2

CDR3 protein: ASSLGQDNQPQH
V gene: TRBV4-2

CDR3 protein: ASSLARGRGGGYT
V gene: TRBV7-2

CDR3 protein: ASSYSRQTEAF
V gene: TRBV6-5

CDR3 protein: ASRVDRGRGYEQY
V gene: TRBV6-5

CDR3 protein: SVGDRGGTEAF
V gene: TRBV29-1

CDR3 protein: ASRGRGGTYEQY
V gene: TRBV6-5